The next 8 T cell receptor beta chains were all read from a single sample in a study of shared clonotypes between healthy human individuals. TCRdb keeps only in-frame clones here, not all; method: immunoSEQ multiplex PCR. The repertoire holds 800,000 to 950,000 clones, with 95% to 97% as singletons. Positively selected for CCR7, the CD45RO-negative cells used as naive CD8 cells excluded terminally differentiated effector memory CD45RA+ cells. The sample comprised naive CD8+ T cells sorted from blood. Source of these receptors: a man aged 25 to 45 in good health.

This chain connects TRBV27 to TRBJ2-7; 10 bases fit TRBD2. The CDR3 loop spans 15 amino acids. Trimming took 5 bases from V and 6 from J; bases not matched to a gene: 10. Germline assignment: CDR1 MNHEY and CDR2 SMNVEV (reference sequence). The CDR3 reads CASSTPASGSSEQYF. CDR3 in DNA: TGTGCCAGCAGTACCCCGGCTAGCGGGAGTAGCGAGCAGTACTTC.

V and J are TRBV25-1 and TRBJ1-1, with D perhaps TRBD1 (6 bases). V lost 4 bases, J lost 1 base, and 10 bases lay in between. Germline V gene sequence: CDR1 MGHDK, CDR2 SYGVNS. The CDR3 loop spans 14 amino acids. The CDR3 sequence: CASSAWDTNTEAFF. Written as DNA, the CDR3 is TGTGCCAGCAGTGCCTGGGACACGAACACTGAAGCTTTCTTT.

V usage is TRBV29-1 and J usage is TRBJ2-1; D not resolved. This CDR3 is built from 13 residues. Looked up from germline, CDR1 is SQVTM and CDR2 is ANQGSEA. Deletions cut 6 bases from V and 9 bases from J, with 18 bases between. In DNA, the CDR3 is TGCAGCGTCCCTTTAGTCTCCTCCGGTGAGCAGTTCTTC. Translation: CSVPLVSSGEQFF.

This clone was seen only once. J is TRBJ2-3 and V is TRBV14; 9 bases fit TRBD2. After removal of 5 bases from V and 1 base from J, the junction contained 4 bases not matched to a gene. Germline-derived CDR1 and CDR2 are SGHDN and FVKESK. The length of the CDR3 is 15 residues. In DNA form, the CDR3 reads TGTGCCAGCAGCGCTCGGACTAGCGGCACAGATACGCAGTATTTT. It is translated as CASSARTSGTDTQYF. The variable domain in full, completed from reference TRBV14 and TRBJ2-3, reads EAGVTQFPSHSVIEKGQTVTLRCDPISGHDNLYWYRRVMGKEIKFLLHFVKESKQDESGMPNNRFLAERTGGTYSTLKVQPAELEDSGVYFCASSARTSGTDTQYFGPGTRLTVL.

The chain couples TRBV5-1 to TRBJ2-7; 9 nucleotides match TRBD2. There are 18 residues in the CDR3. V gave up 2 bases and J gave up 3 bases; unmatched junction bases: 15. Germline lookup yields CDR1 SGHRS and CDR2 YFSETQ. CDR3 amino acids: CASSFGRAGGLIGYEQYF. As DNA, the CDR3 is TGCGCCAGCAGCTTCGGAAGGGCGGGAGGGCTCATAGGCTACGAGCAGTACTTC.

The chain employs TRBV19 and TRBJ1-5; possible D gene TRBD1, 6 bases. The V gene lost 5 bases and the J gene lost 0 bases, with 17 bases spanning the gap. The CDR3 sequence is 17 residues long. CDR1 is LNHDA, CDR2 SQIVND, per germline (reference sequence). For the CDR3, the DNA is TGTGCCAGTAGTCCCCTGCCCGGGACAACTAGCAATCAGCCCCAGCATTTT. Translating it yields CASSPLPGTTSNQPQHF. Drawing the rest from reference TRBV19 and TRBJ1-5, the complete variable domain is DGGITQSPKYLFRKEGQNVTLSCEQNLNHDAMYWYRQDPGQGLRLIYYSQIVNDFQKGDIAEGYSVSREKKESFPLTVTSAQKNPTAFYLCASSPLPGTTSNQPQHFGDGTRLSIL.

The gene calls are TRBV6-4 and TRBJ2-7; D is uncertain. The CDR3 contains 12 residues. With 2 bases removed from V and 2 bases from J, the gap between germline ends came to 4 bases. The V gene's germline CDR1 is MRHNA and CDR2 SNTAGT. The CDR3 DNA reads TGTGCCAGCAGTGACCCGGCCTACGAGCAGTACTTC. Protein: CASSDPAYEQYF.

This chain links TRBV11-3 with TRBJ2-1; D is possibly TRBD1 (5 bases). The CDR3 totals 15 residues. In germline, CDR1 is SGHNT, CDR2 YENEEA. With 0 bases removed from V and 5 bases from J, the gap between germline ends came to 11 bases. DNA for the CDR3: TGTGCCAGCAGCTTAGAGTCAGAAGGGGACAATGAGCAGTTCTTC. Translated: CASSLESEGDNEQFF.